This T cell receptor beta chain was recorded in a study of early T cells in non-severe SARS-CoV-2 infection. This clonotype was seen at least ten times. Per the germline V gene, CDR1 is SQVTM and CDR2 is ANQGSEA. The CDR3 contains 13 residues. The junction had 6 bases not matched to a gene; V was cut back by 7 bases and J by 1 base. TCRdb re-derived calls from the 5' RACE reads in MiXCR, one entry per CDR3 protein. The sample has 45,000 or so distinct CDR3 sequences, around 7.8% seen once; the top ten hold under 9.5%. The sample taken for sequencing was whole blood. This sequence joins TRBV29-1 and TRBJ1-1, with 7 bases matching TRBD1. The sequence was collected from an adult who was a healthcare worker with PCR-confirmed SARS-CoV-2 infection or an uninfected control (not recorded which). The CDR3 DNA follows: TGCAGCGGCGCGACAGGGCCGAACACTGAAGCTTTCTTT. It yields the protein CSGATGPNTEAFF.